A selection of T cell receptor beta chains follows, all from one sample in a study of T cells after posttransplantation cyclophosphamide. The repertoire was sequenced with immunoSEQ multiplex PCR; TCRdb's copy has only in-frame clones and lacks some. The sample lists tens of thousands of clones; roughly 88% were seen once. This sample comprised PBMCs, obtained about 62 days after allogeneic stem cell transplant with posttransplant cyclophosphamide. The origin of the receptors is a male patient between 60 and 69 years old who received an allogeneic stem cell transplant from a related donor and was CMV-positive. A subset of T cells may come from the graft donor. The CDR3 runs from the conserved cysteine through the conserved F or W. D genes are given only for firm matches. The listing skips clone size in some rows; elsewhere it reads once, few, many or a size class.

TRBV30	TRBD2	TRBJ2-1	.	TGTGCCTTCACGGAGGCAGCGGGGGGGCCTCTCAATGAGCAGTTCTTC	CAFTEAAGGPLNEQFF
TRBV18	TRBD1	TRBJ2-5	.	TGTGCCAGCTCACCCGGGACAGGGTTATCCTCAGAGACCCAGTACTTC	CASSPGTGLSSETQYF
TRBV6-5	TRBD2	TRBJ2-1	.	TGTGCCAGCAGTTACTGGGGGGGGAGCTCCTACAATGAGCAGTTCTTC	CASSYWGGSSYNEQFF
TRBV19	.	TRBJ1-6	.	TGTGCCAGTAGTATAGGTCCAGTGCTTAATTCACCCCTCCACTTT	CASSIGPVLNSPLHF
TRBV27	.	TRBJ1-5	.	TGTGCCAGCCGGCGGTTTCCGGATCAGCCCCAGCATTTT	CASRRFPDQPQHF
TRBV30	TRBD1	TRBJ1-2	.	TGTGCCTGGAGTGTACAAGGGACAGCTAACTATGGCTACACCTTC	CAWSVQGTANYGYTF
TRBV19	.	TRBJ1-6	.	TGTGCCAGTAGCGCCGGAGGCTATAATTCACCCCTCCACTTT	CASSAGGYNSPLHF
TRBV5-1	.	TRBJ1-3	once	TGCGCCAGCAGCTCCACCAGAGGTTCTGGAAACACCATATATTTT	CASSSTRGSGNTIYF
TRBV30	.	TRBJ2-1	.	TGTGCCTGGAGTGTTGGACTCGCGGACAATGAGCAGTTCTTC	CAWSVGLADNEQFF
TRBV7-9	TRBD1	TRBJ1-4	.	TGTGCCAGCAGCACGACAGGGGCCGAAGAAAAACTGTTTTTT	CASSTTGAEEKLFF
TRBV5-1	.	TRBJ1-1	few	TGCGCCAGCAGCTTGGTGGGGGCGGGAGCTTTCTTT	CASSLVGAGAFF
TRBV6-1	TRBD1	TRBJ2-6	.	TGTGCCAGCACATCAACAGGGGTTGGGGCCAACGTCCTGACTTTC	CASTSTGVGANVLTF
TRBV14	.	TRBJ1-6	once	TGTGCCAGCAGCCCCGATTACTATTCACCCCTCCACTTT	CASSPDYYSPLHF
TRBV7-9	TRBD2	TRBJ2-5	.	TGTGCCAGCAGCTTAGCGCTGAGCTTGAGCGGGGAGGGCCAAGAGACCCAGTACTTC	CASSLALSLSGEGQETQYF
TRBV5-1	TRBD1	TRBJ1-1	.	TGCGCCAGCAGCTTGGGGACAGGGAGCACTGAAGCTTTCTTT	CASSLGTGSTEAFF
TRBV29-1	.	TRBJ1-1	.	TGCAGCGTTGTGAGGCGGGCAGCCCCTGAAGCTTTCTTT	CSVVRRAAPEAFF